The next 6 T cell receptor beta chains were all read from a single sample in a study of blood T cell repertoires in COVID-19. Only in-frame clones appear in the TCRdb table, and some are missing; sequencing was by immunoSEQ multiplex PCR. The table lists some 270,000 clones, roughly 90% of them singletons. The sequenced material came from peripheral blood. These receptors were collected from a man under 40 with acute or convalescent COVID-19.

The chain links TRBV24-1 to TRBJ2-3; D is possibly TRBD2 (5 bases). This CDR3 has 13 amino acids. Germline-derived CDR1 and CDR2 are KGHDR and SFDVKD. V was trimmed by 8 bases and J by 4 bases, leaving 12 bases between them. The CDR3 loop reads CATKDFGADTQYF. In DNA, the CDR3 is TGTGCCACCAAGGACTTCGGGGCAGATACGCAGTATTTT.

This sequence joins TRBV4-2 and TRBJ2-1, with 10 bases fitting TRBD1. The J segment lost 7 bases and the V segment lost 0 bases, leaving 9 bases of the junction unmatched. CDR1 is LGHNA and CDR2 is YNFKEQ in the germline V gene. The CDR3 has 17 residues. CDR3 coding DNA: TGTGCCAGCAGCCAAGAAACGACAGGGGGCTTCCAGAATGAGCAGTTCTTC. It yields the protein CASSQETTGGFQNEQFF.

In this sample, this clone turned up once. The rearrangement uses TRBV10-1 and TRBJ2-3; 10 bases map to TRBD2. The CDR3 contains 16 residues. V was clipped by 5 bases and J by 0 bases; unmatched bases: 5. The V gene's germline CDR1 is WNHNN and CDR2 SYGVQD (reference sequence). In DNA, the CDR3 is TGCGCCAGCAGTATAGCGGGGGGCTTTAGCACAGATACGCAGTATTTT. Residues: CASSIAGGFSTDTQYF.

The V gene is TRBV4-1, the J gene TRBJ1-4; unclear D gene. V lost 4 bases, J lost 6 bases, and 21 bases lay in between. Germline-derived CDR1 and CDR2 are MGHRA and YSYEKL. The CDR3 runs 17 residues. CDR3 in amino acids: CASSLSRQSRLHEKLFF. CDR3 nucleotide sequence: TGCGCCAGCAGCCTATCCCGACAATCCCGGTTGCATGAAAAACTGTTTTTT.

The chain recombines TRBV27 with TRBJ1-5; no clear D gene. Trimming removed 0 bases at V and 6 bases at J, with 6 bases between. CDR3 length equals 13 residues. The germline gives CDR1 MNHEY, CDR2 SMNVEV (reference sequence). The CDR3 region has the DNA TGTGCCAGCAGTTTATCTACCGGTCAGCCCCAGCATTTT. This sequence encodes CASSLSTGQPQHF.

The V call is TRBV11-3, the J call TRBJ2-1, with 7 nucleotides matching TRBD1. The CDR3 is made up of 15 amino acids. V was clipped by 5 bases and J by 9 bases; unmatched bases: 13. CDR1 is SGHNT, CDR2 YENEEA, per germline. CDR3 residues: CASSRRDSPSSEQFF. The CDR3 nucleotides read TGTGCCAGCAGCCGCCGGGACAGTCCATCTAGTGAGCAGTTCTTC.